A single sample gave rise to the 19 T cell receptor beta chains below, sequenced in a study of cytomegalovirus exposure and HLA in healthy donors. Primers for the PCR totalled 60 Vbeta and 13 Jbeta. TCRdb's copy holds only in-frame clones and misses some; the assay was immunoSEQ multiplex PCR. The sample has about 140,000 clones; roughly 62% are singletons. Sample: PBMCs. These receptors all come from a male donor in good health and CMV-seronegative.

This clone was recorded a few times. The gene calls are TRBV9 and TRBJ1-1, with D tentatively TRBD1 (5 bases). Germline lookup yields CDR1 SGDLS and CDR2 YYNGEE. The V end was cut by 0 bases, the J end by 1 base, with 10 bases between. The CDR3 runs to 15 residues. CDR3 bases: TGTGCCAGCAGCGTAGGGGGGGGGACGAACACTGAAGCTTTCTTT. Its protein product is CASSVGGGTNTEAFF.

This rearrangement joins TRBV15 to TRBJ2-3; 9 bases fit TRBD2. V lost 6 bases and J lost 5; bases outside the gene matches: 9. This CDR3 contains 15 residues. The germline V gene has CDR1 LNHNV and CDR2 YYDKDF (reference sequence). The CDR3 reads CATSLTGGGVDTQYF. For the CDR3, the DNA is TGTGCCACCAGTTTAACTGGCGGGGGGGTAGATACGCAGTATTTT. The full variable domain, rest sourced from reference TRBV15 and TRBJ2-3, is DAMVIQNPRYQVTQFGKPVTLSCSQTLNHNVMYWYQQKSSQAPKLLFHYYDKDFNNEADTPDNFQSRRPNTSFCFLDIRSPGLGDTAMYLCATSLTGGGVDTQYFGPGTRLTVL.

The chain carries TRBV29-1 and TRBJ1-1; D not certain. This CDR3 has 10 residues. The V gene lost 4 bases and the J gene lost 7 bases, with 7 bases spanning the gap. CDR1 SQVTM and CDR2 ANQGSEA come from the germline V gene. CDR3 coding DNA: TGCAGCGTTGGCGGCGGTGAAGCTTTCTTT. This encodes CSVGGGEAFF.

CDR3 loop: CASSFNPGIDGYTF. The CDR3, as DNA: TGTGCCAGCAGCTTTAATCCAGGGATTGATGGCTACACCTTC. The genes are TRBV7-2 and TRBJ1-2, with D perhaps matching TRBD1 (5 bases). Germline V gene sequence: CDR1 SGHTA, CDR2 FQGNSA. The CDR3 has 14 amino acids. V lost 3 bases to trimming and J lost 6 bases, with 14 bases between them.

The J gene is TRBJ2-7, the V gene TRBV5-4; possibly TRBD1 for D (5 bases). Trimming removed 4 bases from V and 5 bases from J, with 13 bases in between. CDR3 size: 13 residues. CDR1 SGHNT and CDR2 YYREEE come from the germline V gene (reference sequence). The CDR3 protein is CASSRSGADEQYF. The DNA of the CDR3 is TGTGCCAGCAGCCGATCTGGGGCGGACGAGCAGTACTTC.

This rearrangement joins TRBV27 to TRBJ2-5; a weak D match, TRBD1 (6 bases). Trimming took off 2 bases at V and 1 base at J, with 8 bases between the two ends. The CDR3 is 14 residues long. Germline loops: CDR1 MNHEY, CDR2 SMNVEV (reference sequence). The CDR3 bases are TGTGCCAGCAGTTTACAGGGGAGCCAAGAGACCCAGTACTTC. Protein product: CASSLQGSQETQYF.

The V and J genes are TRBV11-2 and TRBJ1-5; D gene unclear. Trimming took 1 base from V and 5 from J, leaving 6 bases between them. The length of the CDR3 is 13 residues. Germline loops: CDR1 SGHAT, CDR2 FQNNGV. CDR3 bases: TGTGCCAGCAGCTTAGTAGGAGATCAGCCCCAGCATTTT. Translation: CASSLVGDQPQHF.

The chain combines TRBV5-1 with TRBJ2-7; 9 nucleotides line up with TRBD1. There are 18 residues in the CDR3. CDR1 is SGHRS, CDR2 YFSETQ, per germline. The junction had 14 bases not matched to a gene; V was cut back by 1 base and J by 3 bases. The CDR3 DNA reads TGCGCCAGCAGCTTGAGGGTGTGGGGACAGGGAGAAAACTACGAGCAGTACTTC. It is translated as CASSLRVWGQGENYEQYF.

This clone has only one observation. The chain joins TRBV14 to TRBJ1-2; unclear D gene. The V gene lost 3 bases and the J gene lost 4 bases, with 15 bases spanning the gap. Looked up from germline, CDR1 is SGHDN and CDR2 is FVKESK. This CDR3 region has 15 residues. The CDR3 is CASSQMNGVSYGYTF. CDR3 nucleotides: TGTGCCAGCAGCCAGATGAACGGGGTCTCCTATGGCTACACCTTC.

This clone was counted a single time. The chain has TRBV27 and TRBJ2-2; TRBD1 matches at 9 bases. The CDR3 length is 15 residues. CDR1 and CDR2 from the germline V gene are MNHEY and SMNVEV (reference sequence). J lost 6 bases, V lost 2 bases, and 4 bases had no gene match. The CDR3 nucleotides read TGTGCCAGCAGTTTAAAGGGACAGGGCGCCGGGGAGCTGTTTTTT. Translation: CASSLKGQGAGELFF.

This clone was counted only a few times. The gene calls are TRBV5-6 and TRBJ2-5, with D maybe TRBD1 (6 bases). CDR1 is SGHDT, CDR2 YYEEEE, per germline. Trimming left V 4 bases short and J 4 bases short, with 11 bases between. This CDR3 is built from 13 residues. CDR3 bases: TGTGCCAGCAGCCGGGACACTGGAGAGACCCAGTACTTC. It specifies CASSRDTGETQYF. Full variable domain (rest looked up from reference TRBV5-6 and TRBJ2-5): DAGVTQSPTHLIKTRGQQVTLRCSPKSGHDTVSWYQQALGQGPQFIFQYYEEEERQRGNFPDRFSGHQFPNYSSELNVNALLLGDSALYLCASSRDTGETQYFGPGTRLLVL.

The genes are TRBV18 and TRBJ1-5; D perhaps matches TRBD1 (6 bases). The germline V gene has CDR1 KGHSH and CDR2 LQKENI. V lost 4 bases and J 1 base, leaving 11 bases between the germline ends. The CDR3 is 15 residues long. The CDR3 DNA sequence: TGTGCCAGCTCACGTGGGGGCGCAAGCAATCAGCCCCAGCATTTT. As protein: CASSRGGASNQPQHF.

The chain uses TRBV29-1 and TRBJ2-7; D gene uncertain. The CDR3 covers 12 residues. Trimming removed 5 bases at V and 0 bases at J, with 8 bases between. Germline CDR1 SQVTM, CDR2 ANQGSEA. The CDR3 coding sequence is TGCAGCGTTCTGTCCAGCTCCTACGAGCAGTACTTC. Amino acids: CSVLSSSYEQYF.

This clone has only a few counts. The chain links TRBV4-3 to TRBJ2-1; 8 bases are shared with TRBD2. J was trimmed by 2 bases and V by 4 bases; bases with no gene match: 10. CDR1 is LGHNA, CDR2 YSLEER, per germline. This CDR3 spans 17 amino acids. The CDR3 protein is CASSLLLADVAYNEQFF. The CDR3 bases are TGCGCCAGCAGCCTTTTACTAGCGGATGTAGCCTACAATGAGCAGTTCTTC.

The chain carries TRBV29-1 and TRBJ2-4; 8 bases are shared with TRBD2. This CDR3 is built from 12 residues. Germline V lookup: CDR1 SQVTM, CDR2 ANQGSEA. The junction had 2 bases not matched to a gene; V was cut back by 4 bases and J by 6 bases. CDR3 loop: CSVGRGGNIQYF. CDR3 sequence (DNA): TGCAGCGTTGGTCGGGGGGGAAACATTCAGTACTTC.

The chain couples TRBV28 to TRBJ1-5; maybe TRBD1 (6 bases). CDR1 is MDHEN and CDR2 is SYDVKM in the germline V gene. V lost 10 bases, J lost 5 bases, and 21 bases lay in between. The CDR3 extends over 15 amino acids. The CDR3 DNA is TGTGCCACCGACTCCGGACAGTTAGGGTATCAGCCCCAGCATTTT. Its translation is CATDSGQLGYQPQHF. Looking up the rest from reference TRBV28 and TRBJ1-5 gives the full variable domain: DVKVTQSSRYLVKRTGEKVFLECVQDMDHENMFWYRQDPGLGLRLIYFSYDVKMKEKGDIPEGYSVSREKKERFSLILESASTNQTSMYLCATDSGQLGYQPQHFGDGTRLSIL.

The gene calls are TRBV11-2 and TRBJ2-1; 8 positions agree with TRBD2. The germline CDR1 and CDR2 sequences are SGHAT and FQNNGV. V was pared by 4 bases and J by 5 bases, with 7 bases of the junction left unmatched. The CDR3 consists of 15 residues. CDR3 nucleotides: TGTGCCAGCAGCTCGAATCGGGGGGGCAACAATGAGCAGTTCTTC. This encodes CASSSNRGGNNEQFF.

This rearrangement joins TRBV19 to TRBJ1-1; no clear D gene. Germline-derived CDR1 and CDR2 are LNHDA and SQIVND (reference sequence). This CDR3 spans 13 amino acids. The ends were cut back, 4 bases at V and 4 bases at J, with 10 bases in the middle. In DNA form, the CDR3 reads TGTGCCAGTAGTACCCAGGCGGGCACTGAAGCTTTCTTT. Protein sequence: CASSTQAGTEAFF. Full variable domain (remainder filled in from reference TRBV19 and TRBJ1-1): DGGITQSPKYLFRKEGQNVTLSCEQNLNHDAMYWYRQDPGQGLRLIYYSQIVNDFQKGDIAEGYSVSREKKESFPLTVTSAQKNPTAFYLCASSTQAGTEAFFGQGTRLTVV.

The CDR3 nucleotides read TGTGCCAGCAGTTCCCCCCCTGGGGCCAGCTACGAGCAGTACTTC. Its protein is CASSSPPGASYEQYF. The chain uses TRBV28 and TRBJ2-7, with D possibly being TRBD1 (5 bases). V lost 4 bases, J lost 3 bases, and 16 bases lay in between. Germline V gives CDR1 MDHEN, CDR2 SYDVKM. The CDR3 is 15 residues long.